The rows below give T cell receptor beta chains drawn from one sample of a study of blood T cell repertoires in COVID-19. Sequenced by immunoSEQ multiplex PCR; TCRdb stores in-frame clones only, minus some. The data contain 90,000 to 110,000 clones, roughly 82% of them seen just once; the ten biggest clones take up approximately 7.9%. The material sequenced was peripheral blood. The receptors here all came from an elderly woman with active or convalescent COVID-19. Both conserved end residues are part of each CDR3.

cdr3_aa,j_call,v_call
CASSMLGRATDTQYF,TRBJ2-3,TRBV19
CASSHSSGSRNEQFF,TRBJ2-1,TRBV4-1
CASSLRGTNEKLFF,TRBJ1-4,TRBV5-1
CAWSASGAYNSPLHF,TRBJ1-6,TRBV30
CASSEARQGAKTGELFF,TRBJ2-2,TRBV2
CASSLARSYEQYF,TRBJ2-7,TRBV5-6
CASSIDASGAYNEQFF,TRBJ2-1,TRBV19
CASTTLGTGSLLGYGYTF,TRBJ1-2,TRBV28
CSASPQLNTEAFF,TRBJ1-1,TRBV20-1
CASSAVGTGATGELFF,TRBJ2-2,TRBV5-1
CASSQHREPAYEQYF,TRBJ2-7,TRBV3-1/TRBV3-2
CASSSVSYEQYF,TRBJ2-7,TRBV6-5
CASSSGRAAYNEQFF,TRBJ2-1,TRBV7-7
CASSLVGGETQYF,TRBJ2-5,TRBV6-6
CASSQDTGRRSKNIQYF,TRBJ2-4,TRBV3-1/TRBV3-2
CASSRDRGSPLHF,TRBJ1-6,TRBV13
CATSPRSGPTYEQYF,TRBJ2-7,TRBV15
CASGTGDTQYF,TRBJ2-3,TRBV10-1
CASRQGLYPQHF,TRBJ1-5,TRBV2
CASSQDRGQGIEYGYTF,TRBJ1-2,TRBV4-2
CASKRTTGVGDGTQYF,TRBJ2-3,TRBV6-6
CASSDPGGSGNTIYF,TRBJ1-3,TRBV5-6
CASSVPRLTHNTGELFF,TRBJ2-2,TRBV9
CAGRDSKNYGYTF,TRBJ1-2,TRBV28
CASSRPPLYYEQYF,TRBJ2-7,TRBV27
CASSIPGTGGANYGYTF,TRBJ1-2,TRBV5-6
CASSAGSTRGHEQYF,TRBJ2-7,TRBV6-5
CASSPPASGRAWSEQFF,TRBJ2-1,TRBV18
CASSLTRGTSGYEQYF,TRBJ2-7,TRBV5-1
CASSAGLFTETQYF,TRBJ2-5,TRBV2
CASSPLLRDNNEQFF,TRBJ2-1,TRBV7-9
CASSVDPDSNQPQHF,TRBJ1-5,TRBV9
CASSAQGQRQETQYF,TRBJ2-5,TRBV7-7
CASSLEGRGHYGYTF,TRBJ1-2,TRBV27
CASIVRGSGEQFF,TRBJ2-1,TRBV12-3/TRBV12-4
CASSDRDRAVDTQYF,TRBJ2-3,TRBV4-1
CASSLAASGGANVLTF,TRBJ2-6,TRBV7-2
CAWSSPHRGLYEQYF,TRBJ2-7,TRBV30
CAGRSGSYNEQFF,TRBJ2-1,TRBV2
CASKKTGGGLSNEKLFF,TRBJ1-4,TRBV19
CASSLVQENTEAFF,TRBJ1-1,TRBV28
CASSLDLRFYEQYF,TRBJ2-7,TRBV11-2
CASRPGTGTYEQFF,TRBJ2-1,TRBV2
CASSLDSLWDIQYF,TRBJ2-4,TRBV10-1
CASSQKGSDGYTF,TRBJ1-2,TRBV21-1
CASSAFLGTGELFF,TRBJ2-2,TRBV10-2
CASSFRGSYEQYF,TRBJ2-7,TRBV28
CASSLVVRGRQYNEQFF,TRBJ2-1,TRBV5-1
CASSEAVRGLAEKSSYEQYF,TRBJ2-7,TRBV6-1
CASSGVYGQETQYF,TRBJ2-5,TRBV5-1
CASSPPGGQTGELFF,TRBJ2-2,TRBV7-9
CAWSVRGLAGYNEQFF,TRBJ2-1,TRBV30
CASSLRLAGDPYEQYF,TRBJ2-7,TRBV5-1
CASSTATQSLSYEQYF,TRBJ2-7,TRBV13
CASSPRQADNYGYTF,TRBJ1-2,TRBV11-1
CASVELAGPSYEQYF,TRBJ2-7,TRBV10-2
CASSQGAGPMEQFF,TRBJ2-1,TRBV4-1
CASSLAGSYNEQFF,TRBJ2-1,TRBV27